This is a list of T cell receptor beta chains from one sample in a study of blood T cell repertoires in COVID-19. Generated by immunoSEQ multiplex PCR, the TCRdb table keeps only in-frame clones and is missing some. Found here are 200,000 or so clones, roughly 90% of them singletons; the top ten hold over 3%. Sequenced: PBMCs or T cells enriched from blood (not recorded which). The receptors here all came from a woman aged 40 to 49 with acute COVID-19. The conserved cysteine and the conserved F or W are not part of the CDR3 here.

TRBJ1-4,15,TRBV28,ASSFWRARETNEKLF
TRBJ2-1,11,TRBV10-3,AIREDPTGEQF
TRBJ2-1,14,TRBV9,ASSVVASGGADEQF
TRBJ1-4,12,TRBV7-8,ASSSGHVPEKLF
TRBJ1-2,13,TRBV12-5,ASGLGLTGFNGYT
TRBJ2-5,12,TRBV18,ASSPPDRRETQY
TRBJ1-5,12,TRBV6-6,ASHMSEGNQPQH
TRBJ2-7,12,TRBV19,ASSMPGKVQEQY
TRBJ1-6,13,TRBV6-4,ASSDGTGGNGPLH
TRBJ1-5,11,TRBV7-3,ASSRGSNQPQH
TRBJ1-1,13,TRBV5-5,ASSFLQGFITEAF
TRBJ2-1,14,TRBV3-1/TRBV3-2,ASSQERAGTYNEQF
TRBJ1-1,12,TRBV5-5,ASSLQGTVTEAF
TRBJ1-4,10,TRBV28,ASTTGNEKLF
TRBJ1-1,13,TRBV4-2,ASTPSLVLNTEAF
TRBJ1-5,13,TRBV24-1,ATSDLGDSNQPQH
TRBJ1-1,15,TRBV30,AWSVPGRGVMNTEAF
TRBJ1-6,14,TRBV11-2,ASTYRAQTQNSPLH
TRBJ1-2,11,TRBV5-1,ASSLALNYGYT
TRBJ2-2,12,TRBV6-5,ASRPDRAGGELF
TRBJ1-5,12,TRBV7-9,ASSLSGGNQPQH
TRBJ1-1,9,TRBV2,ARTGGTEAF
TRBJ2-7,10,TRBV7-9,ASSLRGNEQY
TRBJ1-3,14,TRBV7-9,ASSQTGVITGNTIY
TRBJ1-1,12,TRBV10-2,ASSEVGGHTEAF
TRBJ1-1,12,TRBV2,ASSATGMNTEAF